This TCR beta chain was sequenced for a study of long-term antiretroviral therapy in people with HIV. Germline V gives CDR1 SGHTA, CDR2 FQGNSA. CDR3 length: 15 residues. The V and J ends lost 2 bases and 6 bases, in that order; junction bases with no gene match: 6. It was version v3.0 of the immunoSEQ assay that was run at survey level. The protocol was immunoSEQ multiplex PCR, while the TCRdb copy is restricted to in-frame clones and leaves out a portion. The data hold 45,000 to 50,000 clones, with around 84% observed a single time. J is TRBJ1-1 and V is TRBV7-2, with 10 bases aligning to TRBD1. The TCR originated in a woman aged 18 to 35 with HIV. The sample was unsorted PBMCs, taken 0.8 years after starting antiretroviral therapy. This chain's CDR3 is CASSLLGQGKAEAFF. CDR3 DNA sequence: TGTGCCAGCAGCTTATTGGGACAGGGGAAAGCTGAAGCTTTCTTT.